The 32 T cell receptor beta chains presented below share a single source sample, sequenced in a study of cytomegalovirus exposure and HLA in healthy donors. The PCR ran on 60 Vbeta and 13 Jbeta primers. Clones were sequenced by immunoSEQ multiplex PCR, and TCRdb holds only the in-frame ones, with some missing. The sample has under 200,000 clones; 65% to 80% are singletons. Sequencing was carried out using PBMCs. These receptors were taken from a woman in her 40s in good health and CMV-seropositive.

The gene calls are TRBV2 and TRBJ1-2; TRBD1 is a possible D gene (6 bases). Trimming took 7 bases from V and 8 from J, leaving 14 bases between them. In germline, CDR1 is SNHLY, CDR2 FYNNEI. The CDR3 is 12 amino acids. The CDR3: CASNHRASGYTF. The CDR3 nucleotides are TGTGCCAGCAACCACAGGGCTTCGGGCTACACCTTC.

This clone occurred many times. The chain couples TRBV6-1 to TRBJ2-7; weak D call: TRBD1 (5 bases). This CDR3 has 14 amino acids. CDR1 and CDR2 from the germline V gene are MNHNS and SASEGT. Trimming left V 10 bases short and J 4 bases short, with 20 bases between. The DNA for the CDR3 is TGTGCCACCCAACTCAGGGTTCCGCCTTACGAGCAGTACTTC. Residues: CATQLRVPPYEQYF.

The chain employs TRBV20-1 and TRBJ1-4, with D unresolved. CDR3 length equals 10 residues. Trimming removed 5 bases at V and 5 bases at J, with 3 bases between. The V gene's germline CDR1 is DFQATT and CDR2 SNEGSKA (reference sequence). This chain's CDR3 is CSALNEKLFF. The CDR3 nucleotides read TGCAGTGCTTTAAATGAAAAACTGTTTTTT.

The V call is TRBV7-9, the J call TRBJ2-7, with D tentatively TRBD1 (6 bases). Germline V gene data show CDR1 as SEHNR and CDR2 as FQNEAQ (reference sequence). The length of the CDR3 is 15 residues. The V and J ends lost 3 bases and 6 bases respectively, with 18 bases between them. CDR3 sequence (DNA): TGTGCCAGCAGCTTCCAGGGGACGGGGTTGGGCGAGCAGTACTTC. Protein product: CASSFQGTGLGEQYF.

The CDR3 nucleotides are TGTGCCAGCAGTTACTCAATTCCACAGGGGAACACTGAAGCTTTCTTT. Residues: CASSYSIPQGNTEAFF. The rearrangement links TRBV6-5 to TRBJ1-1; TRBD1 might be the D (6 bases). Germline lookup yields CDR1 MNHEY and CDR2 SVGAGI. Trimming left V 0 bases short and J 1 base short, with 12 bases between. CDR3 size: 16 residues.

This clone has just a few counts. V usage is TRBV27 and J usage is TRBJ2-7; tentatively, D is TRBD2 (7 bases). V was clipped by 3 bases and J by 7 bases, with 13 bases between them. The CDR3 contains 13 residues. CDR1 and CDR2 (germline): MNHEY, SMNVEV (reference sequence). CDR3 sequence reads: CASSFGGPREQYF. The CDR3 DNA follows: TGTGCCAGCAGTTTCGGGGGGCCGAGGGAGCAGTACTTC.

The chain recombines TRBV7-8 with TRBJ1-5; tentative D call: TRBD1 (6 bases). CDR1 is SGHVS, CDR2 FQNEAQ, per germline. The V end was cut by 5 bases, the J end by 6 bases, with 14 bases between. This CDR3 has 14 residues. The CDR3 region has the DNA TGTGCCAGCAGCGTAGACTTAGGGGGTCAGCCCCAGCATTTT. Protein sequence: CASSVDLGGQPQHF. The full variable domain, in which reference TRBV7-8 and TRBJ1-5 provide the parts outside the CDR3, is GAGVSQSPRYKVAKRGQDVALRCDPISGHVSLFWYQQALGQGPEFLTYFQNEAQLDKSGLPSDRFFAERPEGSVSTLKIQRTQQEDSAVYLCASSVDLGGQPQHFGDGTRLSIL.

This rearrangement joins TRBV29-1 to TRBJ1-1; 7 bases align to TRBD1. Germline V gene lookup returns CDR1 SQVTM and CDR2 ANQGSEA. The CDR3 consists of 14 residues. V was pared by 3 bases and J by 5 bases, with 9 bases of the junction left unmatched. CDR3: CSVERTGAPTEAFF. CDR3 DNA: TGCAGCGTTGAGCGGACAGGTGCCCCAACTGAAGCTTTCTTT.

This clone has just a few counts. The chain uses TRBV7-2 and TRBJ2-7; D not resolved. In germline, CDR1 is SGHTA, CDR2 FQGNSA. The CDR3 totals 14 residues. Trimming stripped 1 base from V and 3 bases from J, with 10 bases between. The CDR3 DNA is TGTGCCAGCAGCTTAGGCCGAAGCTTCTACGAGCAGTACTTC. Protein: CASSLGRSFYEQYF.

The J gene is TRBJ1-5, the V gene TRBV28, with D tentatively TRBD1 (5 bases). Between the trimmed V and J ends, which lost 3 bases and 4 bases, there was a span of 13 bases. In germline, CDR1 is MDHEN, CDR2 SYDVKM. The CDR3 totals 15 residues. CDR3 nucleotide sequence: TGTGCCAGCAGTTTGTCACTTGCAGGGAATCAGCCCCAGCATTTT. This codes for CASSLSLAGNQPQHF.

The V and J genes are TRBV4-2 and TRBJ1-2; D not resolved. CDR1 LGHNA and CDR2 YNFKEQ come from the germline V gene. Trimming took off 1 base at V and 2 bases at J, with 5 bases between the two ends. The CDR3 has 13 residues. The CDR3 region has the DNA TGTGCCAGCAGCCAAGGCCAGAACTATGGCTACACCTTC. This sequence encodes CASSQGQNYGYTF.

The rearrangement joins TRBV5-1 to TRBJ2-1; D remains ambiguous. Germline V gives CDR1 SGHRS, CDR2 YFSETQ. The CDR3 has 13 residues. Trimming cost V 0 bases and J 8 bases, with 9 bases left between them. DNA of the CDR3: TGCGCCAGCAGCTTGGATATACGGGATGAGCAGTTCTTC. Translation gives CASSLDIRDEQFF.

The rearrangement joins TRBV5-1 to TRBJ2-3, with D possibly being TRBD2 (5 bases). V was cut by 7 bases and J by 2 bases, with 8 bases left in between. This CDR3 region has 12 residues. Germline CDR1 is SGHRS and CDR2 is YFSETQ. The CDR3 protein is CASQLDTDTQYF. The CDR3 coding sequence is TGCGCCAGCCAACTAGACACAGATACGCAGTATTTT.

This clone was observed a few times. The chain links TRBV11-2 to TRBJ1-1, with a possible D match to TRBD1 (5 bases). Germline CDR1 SGHAT, CDR2 FQNNGV. The CDR3 is made up of 15 amino acids. Between the trimmed V and J ends, which lost 0 bases and 9 bases, there was a span of 17 bases. This CDR3 reads CASSLDDLWTPQAFF. CDR3 sequence (DNA): TGTGCCAGCAGCTTAGATGATTTGTGGACACCACAAGCTTTCTTT.

The chain uses TRBV6-1 and TRBJ1-1; perhaps TRBD1 as D (5 bases). This CDR3 spans 13 amino acids. Germline values: CDR1 MNHNS, CDR2 SASEGT. V lost 6 bases, J lost 0 bases, and 8 bases lay in between. This CDR3 reads CASRLTVNTEAFF. CDR3 sequence (DNA): TGTGCCAGCAGGTTGACAGTGAACACTGAAGCTTTCTTT.

As to this clone: Other DNA variants within this sample encode the same CDR3. This chain connects TRBV6-1 to TRBJ2-3, with a weak D call TRBD2 (5 bases). The CDR3 extends over 12 amino acids. Per the germline V gene, CDR1 is MNHNS and CDR2 is SASEGT. The V end lost 6 bases, the J end lost 6 bases, and 10 bases lay between the germline ends. CDR3: CASRGDRDTQYF. DNA of the CDR3: TGTGCCAGCAGGGGAGATCGGGATACGCAGTATTTT.

This clone was picked up one time. Mismatch with germline at one junction end may stem from a read error. V and J are TRBV5-6 and TRBJ2-4; unclear D gene. The CDR3 is made up of 14 amino acids. Germline V gene sequence: CDR1 SGHDT, CDR2 YYEEEE. This CDR3 reads CASSLLSDKNSQYF. The CDR3 coding sequence is TGTGCCAGCAGCCTACTCTCTGACAAAAACAGTCAGTACTTC.

The J gene is TRBJ1-2, the V gene TRBV29-1; a possible D gene is TRBD1 (5 bases). The V and J ends lost 0 bases and 5 bases respectively, with 7 bases between them. The V gene's germline CDR1 is SQVTM and CDR2 ANQGSEA. The CDR3 is 12 residues long. The CDR3 DNA sequence: TGCAGCGTTGAAGAGGGGGGGTATGGCTACACCTTC. Translation gives CSVEEGGYGYTF.

The chain is built from TRBV15 and TRBJ1-5, with D tentatively TRBD1 (6 bases). V was cut by 4 bases and J by 4 bases, with 26 bases left in between. Germline CDR1 is LNHNV and CDR2 is YYDKDF (reference sequence). The CDR3 runs to 19 residues. The CDR3: CATSIQLLRGRRANQPQHF. The CDR3 DNA reads as TGTGCCACCAGCATACAACTGCTCAGGGGAAGAAGAGCTAATCAGCCCCAGCATTTT.

This clone was recorded a few times. The chain is built from TRBV14 and TRBJ1-3; weak D call: TRBD1 (5 bases). The CDR3 has 15 amino acids. Trimming shortened V by 0 bases and J by 6 bases, and 12 bases separated the two germline ends. Germline-derived CDR1 and CDR2 are SGHDN and FVKESK. CDR3 protein: CASSQDRGLSNTIYF. In nucleotides, the CDR3 is TGTGCCAGCAGCCAAGATCGGGGACTTTCAAACACCATATATTTT.

This chain connects TRBV6-5 to TRBJ2-7; possibly TRBD1 for D (6 bases). Germline CDR1 and CDR2: MNHEY and SVGAGI. The V and J ends lost 2 bases and 5 bases respectively, with 16 bases between them. This CDR3 contains 15 residues. CDR3 nucleotides: TGTGCCAGCAGTTACACCTCGACAGGATTCCACGAGCAGTACTTC. Residues: CASSYTSTGFHEQYF.

J is TRBJ2-2 and V is TRBV5-8; D is possibly TRBD1 (6 bases). V lost 4 bases and J 3 bases, leaving 13 bases between the germline ends. Germline values: CDR1 SGHTS, CDR2 YDEGEE. The CDR3 covers 15 residues. CDR3 sequence (DNA): TGTGCCAGCAGCCCTGGACAGCTCCACACCGGGGAGCTGTTTTTT. Its translation: CASSPGQLHTGELFF.

The V call is TRBV6-9, the J call TRBJ1-5, with 8 bases fitting TRBD1. Germline CDR1 MNHGY, CDR2 SVAAGI. The junction had 5 bases not matched to a gene; V was cut back by 6 bases and J by 4 bases. CDR3 size: 14 residues. CDR3 DNA: TGTGCCAGCAGATGGACAGGGTCAAATCAGCCCCAGCATTTT. Translating it yields CASRWTGSNQPQHF.

The chain recombines TRBV14 with TRBJ1-4, with a weak D call TRBD1 (6 bases). Germline CDR1 SGHDN, CDR2 FVKESK. This CDR3 is 15 amino acids long. V was trimmed by 4 bases and J by 6 bases, leaving 15 bases between them. The CDR3 here is CASSLTGPRDEKLFF. In DNA, the CDR3 is TGTGCCAGCAGCCTTACAGGGCCCAGAGATGAAAAACTGTTTTTT.

V usage is TRBV5-5 and J usage is TRBJ2-3; TRBD2 is a possible D gene (6 bases). The germline gives CDR1 SGHKS, CDR2 YYEKEE (reference sequence). Trimming removed 0 bases from V and 2 bases from J, with 7 bases in between. The CDR3 is 14 amino acids. The CDR3 nucleotides are TGTGCCAGCAGCTTGGGGGACTCCACAGATACGCAGTATTTT. Translating gives CASSLGDSTDTQYF. Full variable domain (outside the CDR3, taken from reference TRBV5-5 and TRBJ2-3): DAGVTQSPTHLIKTRGQQVTLRCSPISGHKSVSWYQQVLGQGPQFIFQYYEKEERGRGNFPDRFSARQFPNYSSELNVNALLLGDSALYLCASSLGDSTDTQYFGPGTRLTVL.

The chain employs TRBV6-1 and TRBJ1-2; TRBD1 aligns across 9 bases. Germline CDR1 is MNHNS and CDR2 is SASEGT. This CDR3 comprises 12 residues. Germline trimming cut 7 bases from V and 7 bases from J; bases unmatched to any gene: 4. This chain's CDR3 is CASIIQGAGYTF. The CDR3 region has the DNA TGTGCCAGCATCATACAGGGGGCTGGCTACACCTTC.

The chain links TRBV5-4 to TRBJ2-3; the match to TRBD2 covers 8 bases. The germline gives CDR1 SGHNT, CDR2 YYREEE (reference sequence). The CDR3 runs to 16 residues. Losses at the gene ends were 0 bases for V and 4 bases for J; bases not matched to a gene: 7. CDR3 sequence (DNA): TGTGCCAGCAGCTTGGTTAATAGCGGGGTCGCAGATACGCAGTATTTT. Its translation: CASSLVNSGVADTQYF.

This rearrangement joins TRBV6-6 to TRBJ2-6, with no clear D. The V and J ends lost 2 bases and 4 bases respectively, with 6 bases between them. CDR1 and CDR2 from the germline V gene are MNHNY and SVGAGI (reference sequence). The CDR3 extends over 14 amino acids. CDR3 region: CASSYTTGANVLTF. The CDR3 coding sequence is TGTGCCAGCAGTTACACAACCGGGGCCAACGTCCTGACTTTC.

The V gene is TRBV6-5, the J gene TRBJ1-4; tentative D call: TRBD1 (6 bases). Germline-derived CDR1 and CDR2 are MNHEY and SVGAGI. V lost 6 bases to trimming and J lost 4 bases, with 12 bases between them. The CDR3 length is 14 residues. This CDR3 reads CASRSQGGNEKLFF. The CDR3 nucleotides read TGTGCCAGCAGGTCACAGGGCGGTAATGAAAAACTGTTTTTT.

The chain links TRBV5-1 to TRBJ2-5; a possible D gene is TRBD1 (5 bases). The germline V gene has CDR1 SGHRS and CDR2 YFSETQ. V was shortened by 0 bases and J by 1 base, with 16 bases between the two germline ends. CDR3 length equals 17 residues. This CDR3 reads CASSLGPSATGQETQYF. CDR3 nucleotide sequence: TGCGCCAGCAGCTTGGGGCCTTCAGCTACAGGCCAAGAGACCCAGTACTTC.

The chain carries TRBV15 and TRBJ1-1; no definite D call. The CDR3 is made up of 15 amino acids. Trimming left V 3 bases short and J 2 bases short, with 13 bases between. Germline CDR1 is LNHNV and CDR2 is YYDKDF (reference sequence). CDR3 DNA: TGTGCCACCAGCAGCTCCCCGAGTAGTAACACTGAAGCTTTCTTT. Encoded protein: CATSSSPSSNTEAFF.

CDR3 sequence: CASSRQTGTSGLTTYEQYF. The CDR3 DNA reads TGTGCCAGCAGCCGCCAGACCGGGACTAGCGGGCTCACTACCTACGAGCAGTACTTC. The J gene is TRBJ2-7, the V gene TRBV11-2, with 12 nucleotides matching TRBD2. Germline V gene sequence: CDR1 SGHAT, CDR2 FQNNGV. The CDR3 totals 19 residues. V trimming: 5 bases; J trimming: 2 bases; junction bases outside the gene matches: 16.